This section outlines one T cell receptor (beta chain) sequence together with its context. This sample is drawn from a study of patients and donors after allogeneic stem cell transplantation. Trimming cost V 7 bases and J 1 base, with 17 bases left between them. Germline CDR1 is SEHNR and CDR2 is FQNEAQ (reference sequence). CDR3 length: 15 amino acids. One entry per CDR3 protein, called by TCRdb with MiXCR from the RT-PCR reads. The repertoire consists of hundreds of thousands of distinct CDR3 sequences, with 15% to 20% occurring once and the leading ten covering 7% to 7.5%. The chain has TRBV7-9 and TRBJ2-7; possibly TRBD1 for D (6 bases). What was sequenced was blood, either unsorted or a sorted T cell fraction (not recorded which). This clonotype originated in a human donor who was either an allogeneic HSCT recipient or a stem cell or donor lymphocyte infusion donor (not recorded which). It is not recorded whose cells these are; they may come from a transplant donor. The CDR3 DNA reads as TGTGCCAGCATCAGCCTCAGGGGCCCTTCCTACGAGCAGTACTTC. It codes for CASISLRGPSYEQYF.